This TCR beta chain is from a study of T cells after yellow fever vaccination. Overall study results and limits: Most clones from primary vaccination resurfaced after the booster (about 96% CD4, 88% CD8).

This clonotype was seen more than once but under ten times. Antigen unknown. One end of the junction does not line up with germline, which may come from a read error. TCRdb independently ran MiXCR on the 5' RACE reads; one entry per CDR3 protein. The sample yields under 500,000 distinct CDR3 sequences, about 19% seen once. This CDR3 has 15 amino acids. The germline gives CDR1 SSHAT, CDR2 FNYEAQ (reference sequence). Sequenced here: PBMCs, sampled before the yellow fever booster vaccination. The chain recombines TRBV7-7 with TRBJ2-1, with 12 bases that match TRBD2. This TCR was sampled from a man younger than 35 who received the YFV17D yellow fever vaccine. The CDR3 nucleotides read TGTGCTAGCAGCACTCTAGCGGGGGGGCATAATGAGCAGTTCTTC. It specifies CASSTLAGGHNEQFF.